This TCR beta chain was captured in a study of T cell responses to AZD1222 COVID-19 vaccine. Regarding the study as a whole: Among the donors, most were white British and more were female, and clonal diversity was possibly underestimated. Baseline serostatus was positive in only a handful of AZD1222 recipients. Unmutated regions of variants are reportedly targeted by nearly half of spike-specific TCRs.

This clone was recorded once. The target antigen is unknown. Germline CDR1 and CDR2: SGHTA and FQGTGA. V was pared by 5 bases and J by 6 bases, with 16 bases between. There are 15 residues in the CDR3. Using immunoSEQ multiplex PCR, the repertoire was profiled, and TCRdb retains in-frame clones only, with some absent. The table shows tens of thousands of clones, with approximately 84% occurring only once. The sequences come from peripheral blood, collected on day 0 of AZD1222 vaccination. The chain carries TRBV7-3 and TRBJ2-2; a possible D gene is TRBD2 (5 bases). This TCR was recovered from an adult in good health. DNA for the CDR3: TGTGCCAGCAGCCGGACTGGAAGTCCCCCCGGGGAGCTGTTTTTT. Translation gives CASSRTGSPPGELFF.